This is a list of T cell receptor beta chains from one sample in a study of T cell changes during pregnancy in multiple sclerosis. Produced via immunoSEQ multiplex PCR; TCRdb's table is partial and in-frame only. The sample shows 65,000 or so clones, 90% of them seen only once. The sample in question was peripheral blood, obtained in the second trimester of pregnancy. Receptor source: a female donor in good health, enrolled as a control in a pregnancy study. CDR3s include the opening cysteine and the closing phenylalanine or tryptophan. D genes are given only for firm matches. Expanded clones get a size class; other rows say once, few or many, or leave the size out.

d_gene	v_gene	abundance	j_gene	len	CDR3aa	CDR3nt
-	TRBV18	few	TRBJ1-1	18	CASSPLPGPGGSNTEAFF	TGTGCCAGCTCACCTCTCCCGGGACCGGGAGGGAGTAACACTGAAGCTTTCTTT
TRBD1	TRBV6-5	-	TRBJ2-2	15	CASSYQGADTGELFF	TGTGCCAGCAGTTATCAGGGGGCGGACACCGGGGAGCTGTTTTTT
TRBD1	TRBV5-6	-	TRBJ2-1	17	CASSRDRGGLSYNEQFF	TGTGCCAGCAGCCGCGACAGGGGGGGTCTTAGTTACAATGAGCAGTTCTTC
TRBD1	TRBV15	-	TRBJ1-4	17	CATSRQVHGTGDEKLFF	TGTGCCACCAGCAGGCAAGTTCACGGGACAGGGGACGAAAAACTGTTTTTT
-	TRBV19	-	TRBJ2-1	12	CASSRAYNEQFF	TGTGCCAGTAGTAGGGCTTACAATGAGCAGTTCTTC
TRBD1	TRBV9	-	TRBJ2-1	17	CASSGLGTVSSYNEQFF	TGTGCCAGCAGCGGACTCGGGACAGTCAGCTCCTACAATGAGCAGTTCTTC
TRBD2	TRBV5-1	-	TRBJ2-3	15	CASRETSGRTDTQYF	TGCGCCAGCAGGGAGACTAGCGGACGCACAGATACGCAGTATTTT
-	TRBV11-3	-	TRBJ2-1	14	CASSLDGQNNEQFF	TGTGCCAGCAGCTTAGATGGACAGAACAATGAGCAGTTCTTC
-	TRBV19	-	TRBJ1-1	11	CASSMGQQAFF	TGTGCCAGTAGCATGGGGCAGCAAGCTTTCTTT
-	TRBV2	-	TRBJ1-2	15	CASSDMGGKNYGYTF	TGTGCCAGCAGTGATATGGGGGGGAAGAATTATGGCTACACCTTC
-	TRBV11-2	-	TRBJ2-5	14	CASSLGGRPETQYF	TGTGCCAGCAGCTTAGGGGGGCGCCCGGAGACCCAGTACTTC
TRBD1	TRBV19	-	TRBJ1-1	13	CASSMARTGKAFF	TGTGCCAGTAGTATGGCCCGGACAGGGAAAGCTTTCTTT
-	TRBV27	once	TRBJ2-1	13	CASSLSTSWEQFF	TGTGCCAGCAGTTTATCGACTAGTTGGGAGCAGTTCTTC
TRBD2	TRBV6-6	-	TRBJ2-3	14	CASSSSGVGDTQYF	TGTGCCAGCAGCTCTAGCGGGGTTGGGGATACGCAGTATTTT
-	TRBV7-9	-	TRBJ2-2	14	CASSSTLNTGELFF	TGTGCCAGCAGCTCGACTCTTAACACCGGGGAGCTGTTTTTT
-	TRBV7-2	-	TRBJ2-5	12	CASSSSGTQTYF	TGTGCCAGCAGCTCGTCCGGGACTCAGACGTACTTC
-	TRBV4-2	-	TRBJ2-1	15	CASSQGGDSYNEQFF	TGTGCCAGCAGCCAAGGGGGGGATTCCTACAATGAGCAGTTCTTC
-	TRBV9	-	TRBJ2-4	13	CASSVDEGNIQYF	TGTGCCAGCAGCGTAGACGAGGGAAACATTCAGTACTTC
TRBD1	TRBV7-9	-	TRBJ1-5	18	CASSHGTGAILSNQPQHF	TGTGCCAGCAGCCACGGGACAGGGGCGATCCTTAGCAATCAGCCCCAGCATTTT
TRBD1	TRBV5-4	-	TRBJ1-2	16	CASSASFGQGEGGYTF	TGTGCCAGCAGCGCGAGTTTCGGACAGGGAGAGGGCGGCTACACCTTC
TRBD2	TRBV5-4	-	TRBJ2-2	15	CASSPLAGEPGELFF	TGTGCCAGCAGCCCTCTAGCGGGAGAGCCCGGGGAGCTGTTTTTT
TRBD2	TRBV27	-	TRBJ2-3	15	CASHPGGGYTDTQYF	TGTGCCAGCCATCCTGGGGGGGGATACACAGATACGCAGTATTTT